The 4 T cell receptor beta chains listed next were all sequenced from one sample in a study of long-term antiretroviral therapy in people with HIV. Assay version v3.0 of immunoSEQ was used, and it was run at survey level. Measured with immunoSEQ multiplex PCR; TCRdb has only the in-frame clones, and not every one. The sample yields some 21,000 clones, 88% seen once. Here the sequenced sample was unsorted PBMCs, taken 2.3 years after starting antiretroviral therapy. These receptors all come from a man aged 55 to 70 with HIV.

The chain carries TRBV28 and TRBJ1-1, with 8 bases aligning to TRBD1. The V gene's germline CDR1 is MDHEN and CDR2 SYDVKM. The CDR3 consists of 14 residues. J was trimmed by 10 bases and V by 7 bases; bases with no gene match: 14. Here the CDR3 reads CASMPGTGASLAFF. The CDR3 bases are TGTGCCAGCATGCCCGGGACAGGCGCGTCTCTAGCTTTCTTT.

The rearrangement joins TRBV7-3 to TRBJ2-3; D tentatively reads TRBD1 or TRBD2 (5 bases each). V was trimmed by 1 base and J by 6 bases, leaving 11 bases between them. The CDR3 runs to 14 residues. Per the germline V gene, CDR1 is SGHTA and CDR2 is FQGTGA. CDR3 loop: CASSLSGGADTQYF. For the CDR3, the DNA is TGTGCCAGCAGCTTAAGTGGGGGAGCGGATACGCAGTATTTT.

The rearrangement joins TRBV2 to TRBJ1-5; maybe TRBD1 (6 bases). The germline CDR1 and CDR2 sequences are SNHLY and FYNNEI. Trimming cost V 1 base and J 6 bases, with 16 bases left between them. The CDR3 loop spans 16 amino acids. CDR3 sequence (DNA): TGTGCCAGCAGTGAAGGAGGGCCAGGGGTTGGTCAGCCCCAGCATTTT. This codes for CASSEGGPGVGQPQHF.

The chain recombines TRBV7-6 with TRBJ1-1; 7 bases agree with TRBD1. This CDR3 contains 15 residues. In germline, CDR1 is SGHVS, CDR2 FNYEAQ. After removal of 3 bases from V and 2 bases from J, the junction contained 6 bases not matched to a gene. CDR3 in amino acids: CASSFMTGSNTEAFF. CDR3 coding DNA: TGTGCCAGCAGCTTTATGACAGGGTCTAACACTGAAGCTTTCTTT.